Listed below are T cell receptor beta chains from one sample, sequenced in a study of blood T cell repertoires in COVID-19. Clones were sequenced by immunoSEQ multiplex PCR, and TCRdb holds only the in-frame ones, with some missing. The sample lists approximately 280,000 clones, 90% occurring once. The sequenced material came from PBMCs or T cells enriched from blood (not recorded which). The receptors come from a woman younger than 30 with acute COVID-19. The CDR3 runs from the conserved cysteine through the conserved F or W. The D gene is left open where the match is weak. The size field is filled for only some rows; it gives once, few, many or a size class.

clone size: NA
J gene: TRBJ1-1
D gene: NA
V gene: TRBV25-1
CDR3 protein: CASSESTAWMNTEAFF
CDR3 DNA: TGTGCCAGCAGTGAAAGCACAGCCTGGATGAACACTGAAGCTTTCTTT

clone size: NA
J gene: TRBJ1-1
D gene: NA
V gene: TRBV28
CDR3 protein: CASGGGNTEAFF
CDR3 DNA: TGTGCCAGCGGCGGTGGGAACACTGAAGCTTTCTTT

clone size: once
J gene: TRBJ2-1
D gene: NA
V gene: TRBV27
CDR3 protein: CASSLGTPVRFDEQFF
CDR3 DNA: TGTGCCAGCAGTCTCGGGACTCCGGTGAGGTTCGATGAGCAGTTCTTC

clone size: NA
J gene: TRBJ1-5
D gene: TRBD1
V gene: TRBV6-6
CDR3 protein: CASRPGQDNQPQHF
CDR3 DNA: TGTGCCAGCAGACCGGGACAGGACAATCAGCCCCAGCATTTT

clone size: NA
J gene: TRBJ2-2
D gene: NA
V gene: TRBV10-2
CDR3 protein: CASSESRRNTGELFF
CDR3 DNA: TGCGCCAGCAGTGAGTCGAGGAGGAACACCGGGGAGCTGTTTTTT

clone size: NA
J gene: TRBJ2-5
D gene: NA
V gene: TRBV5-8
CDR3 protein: CASSSAVQETQYF
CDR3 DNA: TGTGCCAGCAGCTCCGCAGTGCAAGAGACCCAGTACTTC

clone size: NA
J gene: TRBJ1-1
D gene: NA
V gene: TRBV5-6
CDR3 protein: CASSPAGAAEAFF
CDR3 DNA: TGTGCCAGCAGCCCGGCGGGGGCGGCTGAAGCTTTCTTT

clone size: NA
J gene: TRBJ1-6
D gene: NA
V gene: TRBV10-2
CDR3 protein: CASSDPPGVHSPLHF
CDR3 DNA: TGCGCCAGCAGTGACCCGCCAGGGGTGCATTCACCCCTCCACTTT

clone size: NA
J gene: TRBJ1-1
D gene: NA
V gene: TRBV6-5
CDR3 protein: CASSFDRSSNTEAFF
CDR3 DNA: TGTGCCAGCAGTTTTGACAGATCCTCGAACACTGAAGCTTTCTTT

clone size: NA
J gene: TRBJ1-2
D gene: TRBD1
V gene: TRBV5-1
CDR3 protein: CASSLEGRGRYGYTF
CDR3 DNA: TGCGCCAGCAGCTTGGAGGGCAGGGGGAGATATGGCTACACCTTC

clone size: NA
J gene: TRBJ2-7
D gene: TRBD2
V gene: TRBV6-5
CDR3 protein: CASNSGRNTYEQYF
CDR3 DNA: TGTGCCAGCAATAGCGGGAGGAACACCTACGAGCAGTACTTC

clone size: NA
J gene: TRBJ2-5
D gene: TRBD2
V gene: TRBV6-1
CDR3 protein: CASSGGLAGGQETQYF
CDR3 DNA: TGTGCCAGCAGTGGGGGACTAGCGGGAGGACAAGAGACCCAGTACTTC

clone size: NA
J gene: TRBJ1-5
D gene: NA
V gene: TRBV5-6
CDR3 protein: CASSLAVSNQPQHF
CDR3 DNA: TGTGCCAGCAGCTTGGCGGTTAGCAATCAGCCCCAGCATTTT

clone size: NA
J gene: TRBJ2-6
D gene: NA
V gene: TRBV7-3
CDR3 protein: CASSLGGGANVLTF
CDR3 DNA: TGTGCCAGCAGCTTAGGGGGCGGGGCCAACGTCCTGACTTTC

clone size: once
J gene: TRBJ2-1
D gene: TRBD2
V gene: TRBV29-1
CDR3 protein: CSVEPGLAGAVGSYNEQFF
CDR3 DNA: TGCAGCGTTGAACCCGGACTAGCGGGAGCGGTCGGCTCCTACAATGAGCAGTTCTTC

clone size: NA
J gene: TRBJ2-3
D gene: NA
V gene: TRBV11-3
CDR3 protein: CASSLDGDTDTQYF
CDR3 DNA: TGTGCCAGCAGCTTAGACGGGGACACAGATACGCAGTATTTT

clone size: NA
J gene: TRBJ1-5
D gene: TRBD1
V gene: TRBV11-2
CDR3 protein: CASSSTGGPNQPQHF
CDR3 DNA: TGTGCCAGCAGCTCGACAGGGGGTCCGAATCAGCCCCAGCATTTT

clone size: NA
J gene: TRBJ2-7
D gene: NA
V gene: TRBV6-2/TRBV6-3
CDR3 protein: CASSHSYEQYF
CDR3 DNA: TGTGCCAGCAGTCACTCCTACGAGCAGTACTTC

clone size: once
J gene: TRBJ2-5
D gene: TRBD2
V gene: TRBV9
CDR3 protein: CASSVGGRQETQYF
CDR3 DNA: TGTGCCAGCAGCGTAGGCGGGAGACAAGAGACCCAGTACTTC

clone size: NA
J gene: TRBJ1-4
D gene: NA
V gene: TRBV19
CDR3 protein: CANRASNEKLFF
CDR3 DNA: TGTGCCAACAGGGCCTCAAATGAAAAACTGTTTTTT

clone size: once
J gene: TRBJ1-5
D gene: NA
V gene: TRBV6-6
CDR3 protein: CASSYGAGNQPQHF
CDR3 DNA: TGTGCCAGCAGTTACGGGGCAGGCAATCAGCCCCAGCATTTT

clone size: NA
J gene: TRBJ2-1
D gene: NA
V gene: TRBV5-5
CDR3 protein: CASSLGPSGYNEQFF
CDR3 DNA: TGTGCCAGCAGCTTGGGACCGTCGGGGTACAATGAGCAGTTCTTC

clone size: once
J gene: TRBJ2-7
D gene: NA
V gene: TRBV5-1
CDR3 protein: CASSLAVTGSYEQYF
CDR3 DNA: TGCGCCAGCAGCTTGGCCGTGACAGGTTCCTACGAGCAGTACTTC

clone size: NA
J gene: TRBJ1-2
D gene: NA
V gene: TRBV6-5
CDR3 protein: CASSYSGRLGGYTF
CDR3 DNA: TGTGCCAGCAGTTACTCAGGGAGATTGGGTGGCTACACCTTC

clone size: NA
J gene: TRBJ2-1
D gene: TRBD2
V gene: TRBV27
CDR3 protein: CASSVVSGDVRYNEQFF
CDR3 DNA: TGTGCCAGCAGTGTGGTTAGCGGGGATGTTAGGTACAATGAGCAGTTCTTC

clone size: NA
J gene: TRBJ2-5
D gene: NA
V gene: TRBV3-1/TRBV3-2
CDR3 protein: CASSTLSGYQETQYF
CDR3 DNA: TGTGCCAGCAGTACTCTTTCGGGGTACCAAGAGACCCAGTACTTC

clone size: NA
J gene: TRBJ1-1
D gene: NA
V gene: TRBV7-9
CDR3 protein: CASSLGTLNTEAFF
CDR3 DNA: TGTGCCAGCAGCTTAGGGACACTGAACACTGAAGCTTTCTTT

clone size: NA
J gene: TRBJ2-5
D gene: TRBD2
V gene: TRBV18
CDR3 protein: CASSPTSGRDQETQYF
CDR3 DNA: TGTGCCAGCTCACCCACTAGCGGGAGGGATCAAGAGACCCAGTACTTC

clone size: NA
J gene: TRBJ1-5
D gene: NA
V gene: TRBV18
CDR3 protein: CASSPGGVSNQPQHF
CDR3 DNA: TGTGCCAGCTCACCCGGCGGGGTTAGCAATCAGCCCCAGCATTTT

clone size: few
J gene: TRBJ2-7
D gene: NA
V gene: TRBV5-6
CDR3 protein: CASSLKGGSHDEQYF
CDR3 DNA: TGTGCCAGCAGCTTGAAGGGGGGGAGCCACGACGAGCAGTACTTC

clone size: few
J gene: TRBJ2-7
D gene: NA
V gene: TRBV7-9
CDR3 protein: CASSSTDSYEQYF
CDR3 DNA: TGTGCCAGCAGCTCCACGGACAGCTACGAGCAGTACTTC

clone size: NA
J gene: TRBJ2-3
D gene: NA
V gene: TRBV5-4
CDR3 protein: CASSLEGKGTDTQYF
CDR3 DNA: TGTGCCAGCAGCTTGGAGGGGAAGGGCACAGATACGCAGTATTTT

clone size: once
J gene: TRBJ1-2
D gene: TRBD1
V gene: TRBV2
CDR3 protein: CASSDRGKNYGYTF
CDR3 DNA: TGTGCCAGCAGTGACAGGGGGAAGAACTATGGCTACACCTTC

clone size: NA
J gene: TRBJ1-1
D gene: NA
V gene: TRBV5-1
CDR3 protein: CASSLDGVNTEAFF
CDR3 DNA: TGCGCCAGCAGCTTGGATGGAGTAAACACTGAAGCTTTCTTT

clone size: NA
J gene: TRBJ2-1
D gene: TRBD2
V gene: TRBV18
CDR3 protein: CASSLTSLAGGQGSYNEQFF
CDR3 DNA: TGTGCCAGCTCACTAACATCCCTAGCGGGAGGACAAGGCTCCTACAATGAGCAGTTCTTC

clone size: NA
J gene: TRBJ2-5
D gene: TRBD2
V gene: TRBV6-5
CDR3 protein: CASSYSASGETQYF
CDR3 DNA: TGTGCCAGCAGTTACTCGGCTAGCGGAGAGACCCAGTACTTC

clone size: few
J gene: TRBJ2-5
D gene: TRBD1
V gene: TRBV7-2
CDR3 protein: CASSSSLNRGQETQYF
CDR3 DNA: TGTGCCAGCAGCTCCTCTCTCAACAGGGGGCAGGAGACCCAGTACTTC

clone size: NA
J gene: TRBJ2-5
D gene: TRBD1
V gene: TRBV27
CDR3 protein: CASSLSGQGWETQYF
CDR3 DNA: TGTGCCAGCAGTTTATCGGGACAGGGGTGGGAGACCCAGTACTTC

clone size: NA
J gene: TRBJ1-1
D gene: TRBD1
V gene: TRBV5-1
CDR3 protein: CASSPGQRSTEAFF
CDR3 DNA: TGCGCCAGCAGCCCGGGACAGAGAAGCACTGAAGCTTTCTTT

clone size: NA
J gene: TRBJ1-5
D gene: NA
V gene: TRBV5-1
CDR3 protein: CASRLTDSVNQPQHF
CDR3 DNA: TGCGCCAGCCGTTTAACGGACAGCGTCAATCAGCCCCAGCATTTT

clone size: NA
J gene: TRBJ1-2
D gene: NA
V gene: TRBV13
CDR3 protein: CASSQSREINYGYTF
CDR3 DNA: TGTGCCAGCAGCCAATCCCGGGAGATAAACTATGGCTACACCTTC

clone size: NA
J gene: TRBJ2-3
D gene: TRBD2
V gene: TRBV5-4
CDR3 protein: CASSYPAGAAGDTQYF
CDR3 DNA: TGTGCCAGCAGCTACCCAGCGGGAGCCGCGGGGGATACGCAGTATTTT

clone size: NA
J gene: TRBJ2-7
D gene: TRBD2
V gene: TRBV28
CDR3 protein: CARGWTDGLAGVHMNYEQYF
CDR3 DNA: TGTGCCAGAGGGTGGACGGATGGACTAGCGGGAGTCCACATGAACTACGAGCAGTACTTC

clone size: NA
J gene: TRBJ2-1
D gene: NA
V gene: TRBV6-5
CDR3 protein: CASSYGRVSEQFF
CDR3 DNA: TGTGCCAGCAGTTATGGCAGGGTCAGTGAGCAGTTCTTC

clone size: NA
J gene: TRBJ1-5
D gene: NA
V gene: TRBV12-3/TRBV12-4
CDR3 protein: CASSRQGNQPQHF
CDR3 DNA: TGTGCCAGCAGTCGGCAGGGTAATCAGCCCCAGCATTTT

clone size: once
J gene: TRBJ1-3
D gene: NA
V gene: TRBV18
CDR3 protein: CASSPTGPVGNTIYF
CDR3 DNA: TGTGCCAGCTCACCGACAGGTCCGGTGGGAAACACCATATATTTT